The rows below give T cell receptor beta chains drawn from one sample of a study of identical twins. TCRdb re-analysed the 5' RACE reads in MiXCR, keeping a single row per CDR3 protein. Of roughly 1,500,000 distinct CDR3 sequences in the sample, under 35% were seen once. Sequencing was carried out using cord blood. These receptor sequences come from a newborn girl in good health. Both conserved end residues are part of each CDR3. A D gene is named only where the DNA matches it firmly. The size of a clone is reported for some rows only, either as once, few or many, or as a class for expanded clones.

CASTTPGVREAYEQYF | TGTGCCAGCACTACGCCTGGGGTTCGCGAGGCCTACGAGCAGTACTTC | TRBJ2-7 | . | TRBV6-2/TRBV6-3 | 16 | .
CASSLQGVGRQPQHF | TGTGCCAGCTCATTACAGGGGGTAGGGCGGCAGCCCCAGCATTTT | TRBJ1-5 | TRBD1 | TRBV18 | 15 | .
CASSLHRGQDYGYTF | TGTGCCAGCAGCCTTCACAGGGGCCAAGACTATGGCTACACCTTC | TRBJ1-2 | TRBD1 | TRBV3-1 | 15 | .
CASSFQTWNEQFF | TGTGCCAGCAGCTTCCAGACTTGGAATGAGCAGTTCTTC | TRBJ2-1 | . | TRBV5-4 | 13 | .
CASFRQGVYNEQFF | TGTGCCAGCTTCAGACAGGGGGTTTACAATGAGCAGTTCTTC | TRBJ2-1 | TRBD1 | TRBV2 | 14 | .
CASSEQGDHYGYTF | TGTGCCAGCAGTGAACAGGGAGATCACTATGGCTACACCTTC | TRBJ1-2 | . | TRBV2 | 14 | few
CASSSMDRGYSNRPQHF | TGTGCCAGCAGTTCCATGGACAGGGGGTATAGCAATCGGCCCCAGCATTTT | TRBJ1-5 | TRBD1 | TRBV12-3/TRBV12-4 | 17 | .
CSARDVLAGTDTQYF | TGCAGTGCTAGAGATGTTCTAGCGGGCACAGATACGCAGTATTTT | TRBJ2-3 | TRBD2 | TRBV20-1 | 15 | .
CASRVRLAGTPSTDTQYF | TGTGCCAGCAGGGTCCGCCTAGCGGGAACTCCTAGCACAGATACGCAGTATTTT | TRBJ2-3 | TRBD2 | TRBV6-1 | 18 | .
CASSSGQWNEKLFF | TGTGCCAGCAGCTCGGGACAGTGGAATGAAAAACTGTTTTTT | TRBJ1-4 | TRBD1 | TRBV9 | 14 | .
CASSLPAGTLAKNIQYF | TGCGCCAGCAGCCTCCCTGCGGGTACCCTAGCCAAAAACATTCAGTACTTC | TRBJ2-4 | . | TRBV5-1 | 17 | few
CATQGTGSYNEQFF | TGTGCCACGCAGGGGACAGGGAGTTACAATGAGCAGTTCTTC | TRBJ2-1 | TRBD1 | TRBV24-1 | 14 | .
CASSYSGAGTEAFF | TGTGCCAGCAGTTACTCGGGGGCTGGCACTGAAGCTTTCTTT | TRBJ1-1 | . | TRBV6-6 | 14 | few
CATSPHLMGGVETQYF | TGTGCCACCAGTCCTCATCTTATGGGGGGCGTAGAGACCCAGTACTTC | TRBJ2-5 | . | TRBV24-1 | 16 | .
CASSFAGTGGYIQYF | TGTGCCAGCAGCTTCGCCGGGACAGGGGGATACATTCAGTACTTC | TRBJ2-4 | TRBD1 | TRBV7-2 | 15 | few
CAIRPGQGATNEKLFF | TGTGCCATCAGGCCGGGACAGGGGGCAACTAATGAAAAACTGTTTTTT | TRBJ1-4 | TRBD1 | TRBV10-3 | 16 | .
CASRPGTHKNIQYF | TGTGCCAGCAGACCCGGGACGCACAAAAACATTCAGTACTTC | TRBJ2-4 | . | TRBV28 | 14 | few
CAWSGVGTYEQYF | TGTGCCTGGAGTGGGGTAGGGACCTACGAGCAGTACTTC | TRBJ2-7 | . | TRBV30 | 13 | .